Presented here are 19 T cell receptor beta chains from one specimen sequenced in a study of CD8 T cells in ankylosing spondylitis. TCRdb redid the calling of the 5' RACE reads with MiXCR, one entry per CDR3 protein. The data contain hundreds of thousands of distinct CDR3 sequences, roughly 20% of them seen just once; the ten biggest clones take up 10% to 15%. Sequenced input: blood, either unsorted or a sorted T cell fraction (not recorded which). The source of these receptors is a male donor with ankylosing spondylitis or in good health (not recorded which).

V gene TRBV7-9 combines with J gene TRBJ2-7, with D possibly being TRBD2 (7 bases). Germline CDR1 and CDR2: SEHNR and FQNEAQ (reference sequence). The CDR3 spans 15 residues. Trimming shortened V by 4 bases and J by 5 bases, and 18 bases separated the two germline ends. CDR3 region: CASSSTMRGLDEQYF. The DNA of the CDR3 is TGTGCCAGCAGCTCGACAATGCGGGGGCTCGACGAGCAGTACTTC.

This clonotype was observed a handful of times. This chain uses TRBV5-1 with TRBJ2-7; TRBD1 matches 7 bases. With V trimmed by 0 bases and J by 3 bases, 6 bases remained unmatched. Germline lookup yields CDR1 SGHRS and CDR2 YFSETQ. The CDR3 consists of 15 residues. DNA for the CDR3: TGCGCCAGCAGCTTGGTGGGACAGAAAAGCTACGAGCAGTACTTC. This codes for CASSLVGQKSYEQYF.

This chain links TRBV9 with TRBJ1-2; TRBD1 matches 10 bases. Germline-derived CDR1 and CDR2 are SGDLS and YYNGEE. The CDR3 is made up of 14 amino acids. The junction had 3 bases not matched to a gene; V was cut back by 5 bases and J by 2 bases. This CDR3 reads CASREGQGNYGYTF. The CDR3 coding sequence is TGTGCCAGCAGGGAGGGACAGGGGAACTATGGCTACACCTTC.

This clonotype was found a few times. The chain uses TRBV5-6 and TRBJ1-1; D is unresolved. V was clipped by 0 bases and J by 1 base, with 10 bases between them. Looked up from germline, CDR1 is SGHDT and CDR2 is YYEEEE. This CDR3 has 15 residues. The CDR3 here is CASSLVDGWNTEAFF. The CDR3 DNA reads as TGTGCCAGCAGCTTGGTGGACGGATGGAACACTGAAGCTTTCTTT.

The J gene is TRBJ2-5, the V gene TRBV27; 11 nucleotides align to TRBD2. V lost 3 bases to trimming and J lost 3 bases; unmatched junction nucleotides: 6. The CDR3 spans 16 residues. The germline gives CDR1 MNHEY, CDR2 SMNVEV (reference sequence). CDR3 in DNA: TGTGCCAGCAGTTTGGGAAAGACTAGCGGGGAAGAGACCCAGTACTTC. It encodes CASSLGKTSGEETQYF.

This clonotype occurred a few times. The gene calls are TRBV6-1 and TRBJ2-5; D unclear. Germline V gene sequence: CDR1 MNHNS, CDR2 SASEGT. V shed 6 bases and J shed 7 bases, with 18 bases lying between them. This CDR3 is 14 amino acids long. The CDR3 protein is CASRPVSEERTQYF. The CDR3 DNA is TGTGCCAGCAGACCGGTGTCCGAGGAGAGGACCCAGTACTTC.

The chain uses TRBV12-3 or TRBV12-4 and TRBJ1-2; D gene uncertain. The CDR3 covers 13 residues. V gave up 4 bases and J gave up 0 bases, with 6 bases separating them. The CDR3 region has the DNA TGTGCCAGCAGTTGGTCAGCTAACTATGGCTACACCTTC. Translated: CASSWSANYGYTF.

The gene calls are TRBV6-1 and TRBJ2-1; D gene ambiguous. The V gene lost 5 bases and the J gene lost 6 bases, with 11 bases spanning the gap. Germline CDR1 reads MNHNS; CDR2 reads SASEGT. The CDR3 has 13 amino acids. The CDR3: CASSQTAGNEQFF. DNA for the CDR3: TGTGCCAGCAGTCAGACTGCCGGCAATGAGCAGTTCTTC.

The genes are TRBV27 and TRBJ2-7; 7 nucleotides align to TRBD1. V trimming: 6 bases; J trimming: 1 base; junction bases outside the gene matches: 3. The CDR3 runs to 13 residues. In germline, CDR1 is MNHEY, CDR2 SMNVEV (reference sequence). This CDR3 reads CASRGTVSYEQYF. The CDR3 DNA reads TGTGCCAGCAGAGGGACAGTTTCCTACGAGCAGTACTTC.

The gene calls are TRBV15 and TRBJ2-2; D uncertain. This CDR3 region has 15 residues. Trimming cost V 1 base and J 3 bases, with 9 bases left between them. Germline CDR1 is LNHNV and CDR2 is YYDKDF (reference sequence). The CDR3, as DNA: TGTGCCACCAGCAGAGTGAACAGTTACACCGGGGAGCTGTTTTTT. Protein sequence: CATSRVNSYTGELFF.

Only a few counts were recorded for this clonotype. The chain has TRBV20-1 and TRBJ1-2; TRBD1 matches 9 bases. V dropped 3 bases and J dropped 6; count of bases not matched to a gene: 11. This CDR3 region has 15 residues. Per germline, CDR1 DFQATT and CDR2 SNEGSKA (reference sequence). Here the CDR3 DNA reads TGCAGTGCTAGGTATTCTACAGGGGGCATGCATGGCTACACCTTC. Protein sequence: CSARYSTGGMHGYTF.

The genes are TRBV10-3 and TRBJ2-1; 9 nucleotides align to TRBD1. Trimming cost V 8 bases and J 5 bases; bases outside gene matches: 4. Per the germline V gene, CDR1 is ENHRY and CDR2 is SYGVKD. The CDR3 length is 13 residues. CDR3 coding DNA: TGTGCCATCTGGGGACAGGGTCACAATGAGCAGTTCTTC. Its protein product is CAIWGQGHNEQFF.

This clonotype was counted a few times. CDR3 region: CASSPAPGAGELFF. CDR3 nucleotide sequence: TGTGCCAGCAGTCCCGCACCGGGGGCCGGGGAGCTGTTTTTT. The gene calls are TRBV12-3 or TRBV12-4 and TRBJ2-2; the D gene is possibly TRBD2 (6 bases). Between the trimmed V and J ends, which lost 5 bases and 6 bases, there was a span of 13 bases. The CDR3 runs 14 residues.

This clonotype has a handful of counts. The chain joins TRBV12-3 or TRBV12-4 to TRBJ2-1; 12 bases align to TRBD2. The ends lost 6 bases at V and 5 bases at J; junction bases unmatched: 5. The CDR3 contains 15 residues. CDR3 in DNA: TGTGCCAGCAGCCCTAGCGGGGGGGCCGACAATGAGCAGTTCTTC. Its protein product is CASSPSGGADNEQFF.

This clonotype was picked up one time. The chain combines TRBV9 with TRBJ2-7; 7 bases are a match to TRBD1. CDR3 length: 13 amino acids. Germline V gene lookup returns CDR1 SGDLS and CDR2 YYNGEE. With V trimmed by 4 bases and J by 3 bases, 4 bases remained unmatched. This chain's CDR3 is CASSLRTGYEQYF. CDR3 coding DNA: TGTGCCAGCAGCCTACGGACAGGCTACGAGCAGTACTTC.

This clonotype was picked up many times. The gene calls are TRBV3-1 and TRBJ1-1; TRBD1 is a possible D gene (6 bases). Per the germline V gene, CDR1 is LGHDT and CDR2 is YNNKEL (reference sequence). Trimming took 4 bases from V and 11 from J, leaving 14 bases between them. The CDR3 has 12 residues. The CDR3 DNA sequence: TGTGCCAGCAGCCCGTACAGGGCGCAGGCTTTCTTT. It encodes CASSPYRAQAFF.

This clonotype occurred a few times. The V call is TRBV9, the J call TRBJ2-2; D remains ambiguous. CDR1 and CDR2 from the germline V gene are SGDLS and YYNGEE. The CDR3 contains 14 residues. Between the trimmed V and J ends, which lost 3 bases and 4 bases, there was a span of 10 bases. Here the CDR3 reads CASSAPQATGELFF. The CDR3 DNA is TGTGCCAGCAGCGCTCCCCAGGCCACCGGGGAGCTGTTTTTT.

V and J are TRBV25-1 and TRBJ1-6, with 9 nucleotides matching TRBD1. The J segment lost 1 base and the V segment lost 6 bases, leaving 1 base of the junction unmatched. Per the germline V gene, CDR1 is MGHDK and CDR2 is SYGVNS. CDR3 length: 15 amino acids. The CDR3 region is CASRDRGSYNSPLHF. CDR3 bases: TGTGCCAGCAGGGACAGGGGATCCTATAATTCACCCCTCCACTTT.

V is TRBV25-1 and J is TRBJ2-7, with no clear D. Per the germline V gene, CDR1 is MGHDK and CDR2 is SYGVNS. This CDR3 region has 12 residues. The V end was cut by 3 bases, the J end by 6 bases, with 9 bases between. CDR3 region: CASSEVGSEQYF. The CDR3 nucleotides read TGTGCCAGCAGTGAGGTCGGAAGCGAGCAGTACTTC.